This TCR beta chain derives from a study of beta chain features in type 1 diabetes. Study-wide points: Junctions at VDJ sites from type 1 diabetes patients had fewer insertions and more deletions. The question left open here concerned HLA type influencing TCRB rearrangement. Among patients with Type 1 diabetes, TCRB CDR3s were moderately but significantly shorter in every one of the four CD4+ subsets.

Germline CDR1 reads MNHNS; CDR2 reads SASEGT. V was clipped by 8 bases and J by 4 bases, with 14 bases between them. This CDR3 is 14 amino acids long. This clone was seen a handful of times. Its antigen is undetermined. The sequenced template was cDNA made from the entire isolated RNA. Profiling relied on immunoSEQ multiplex PCR, and the TCRdb table lists in-frame clones only, not all of them. The sample carries approximately 730,000 clones, 13% recorded once. The clonotype originates from a man aged 18 to 30 with type 1 diabetes. The chain joins TRBV6-1 to TRBJ2-2; maybe TRBD1 (6 bases). Sequenced: naive CD4+ T cells from blood. The CDR3 protein is CASRQDLATGELFF. The CDR3 bases are TGTGCCAGCCGACAGGATTTGGCCACCGGGGAGCTGTTTTTT.